This T cell receptor beta chain originates from a study of blood T cells in healthy people across ages. Study results and caveats: Expanded clonotype changes were possibly confounded by unknown donor CMV status.

Primed by a sample-barcoded 5' primer and a J-beta primer mix, a second PCR proceeded for about 7 to 12 cycles. Each sample yielded at least 3 million CDR3-containing paired-end reads. TCRdb reanalysed the 5' RACE reads using MiXCR and keeps one entry per CDR3 protein. The table lists over 300,000 distinct CDR3 sequences, approximately 51% of them singletons. The table lists this clonotype with many counts. Its specificity is unknown. This CDR3 comprises 12 residues. Germline CDR1 reads DFQATT; CDR2 reads SNEGSKA (reference sequence). Trimming removed 6 bases from V and 8 bases from J; junction bases left unmatched: 8.

The chain recombines TRBV20-1 with TRBJ1-2; 8 bases fit TRBD1. What was sequenced was blood. The TCR originated in a man between 60 and 75 years old in good health. The CDR3: CSAPGGWGGYTF. The CDR3 DNA is TGCAGTGCCCCAGGGGGCTGGGGGGGCTACACCTTC.